The 22 T cell receptor beta chains reported below all come from one sample, sequenced in a study of Tregs in tolerant kidney transplant recipients. Sequencing used immunoSEQ multiplex PCR; TCRdb keeps in-frame clones, though not all of them. The top ten clones hold around 0.6% of a sample with 200,000 to 300,000 clones, 80% to 85% of them seen once. The sequencing sample was made of CD4+ T cells from blood. The receptors here all came from a human donor in good health.

The V and J genes are TRBV5-6 and TRBJ1-1, with no clear D. The CDR3 consists of 14 residues. The V and J ends lost 7 bases and 4 bases respectively, with 17 bases between them. The germline V gene has CDR1 SGHDT and CDR2 YYEEEE. The CDR3 loop is CASLWAPSGTEAFF. The CDR3 nucleotides read TGTGCCAGCCTTTGGGCCCCCAGTGGCACTGAAGCTTTCTTT.

The gene calls are TRBV30 and TRBJ2-1; D may be TRBD1 (6 bases). Germline CDR1 GTSNPN, CDR2 SVGIG (reference sequence). CDR3 size: 15 residues. V was shortened by 0 bases and J by 9 bases, with 18 bases between the two germline ends. CDR3 coding DNA: TGTGCCTGGAGTGTACTTGGGGGCCTGACTGTTGAGCAGTTCTTC. Translation gives CAWSVLGGLTVEQFF.

V and J are TRBV19 and TRBJ2-7; D remains ambiguous. Germline V gives CDR1 LNHDA, CDR2 SQIVND (reference sequence). The CDR3 has 15 residues. Trimming took 3 bases from V and 5 from J, leaving 17 bases between them. The DNA for the CDR3 is TGTGCCAGTAGTATCCATCATCCGCTACGGGACGAGCAGTACTTC. Its protein is CASSIHHPLRDEQYF. Complete variable domain (other parts from reference TRBV19 and TRBJ2-7): DGGITQSPKYLFRKEGQNVTLSCEQNLNHDAMYWYRQDPGQGLRLIYYSQIVNDFQKGDIAEGYSVSREKKESFPLTVTSAQKNPTAFYLCASSIHHPLRDEQYFGPGTRLTVT.

The rearrangement uses TRBV6-4 and TRBJ1-3; TRBD1 matches at 7 bases. CDR3 length equals 20 residues. Unmatched junction bases numbered 18, after V lost 2 bases and J lost 2 bases. In germline, CDR1 is MRHNA, CDR2 SNTAGT. The CDR3 is CASSDRTPGPTGSAGNTIYF. The CDR3 nucleotides are TGTGCCAGCAGTGACCGGACCCCCGGCCCGACAGGGTCAGCTGGAAACACCATATATTTT.

Worth noting for this clone: The junction and the germline gene differ at one end; a read error may be behind it. The chain joins TRBV7-6 to TRBJ1-2, with D possibly TRBD1 on 5 matching bases. In germline, CDR1 is SGHVS, CDR2 FNYEAQ. The CDR3 length is 13 residues. In nucleotides, the CDR3 is TGTGCCAGCAGCCTCCAGACAGACTATGGCCACACCTTC. Protein product: CASSLQTDYGHTF.

In this sample, this clone turned up once. This sequence joins TRBV29-1 and TRBJ2-1; 7 nucleotides align to TRBD1. The germline V gene encodes CDR1 SQVTM and CDR2 ANQGSEA. V lost 4 bases to trimming and J lost 0 bases; unmatched junction nucleotides: 6. The CDR3 runs to 15 residues. CDR3 nucleotides: TGCAGCGTTGGGGCCCCAGGGGGCTCCTACAATGAGCAGTTCTTC. Translation: CSVGAPGGSYNEQFF.

V is TRBV6-5 and J is TRBJ2-7; 8 positions agree with TRBD2. This CDR3 has 13 amino acids. The germline gives CDR1 MNHEY, CDR2 SVGAGI. Trimming cost V 11 bases and J 4 bases; bases outside gene matches: 10. The CDR3, as DNA: TGTGCCGCCTCTCCTCGGGAGGGGTACGAGCAGTACTTC. It specifies CAASPREGYEQYF.

In its sample, this clone was seen once. The genes are TRBV5-1 and TRBJ1-2, with unresolved D. Trimming left V 3 bases short and J 5 bases short, with 11 bases between. Germline CDR1 is SGHRS and CDR2 is YFSETQ. The CDR3 contains 13 residues. The CDR3: CASSSLRQYGYTF. The DNA for the CDR3 is TGCGCCAGCAGCTCCCTCCGCCAATATGGCTACACCTTC.

The chain uses TRBV19 and TRBJ1-4, with D perhaps matching TRBD1 (5 bases). V lost 6 bases, J lost 8 bases, and 16 bases lay in between. This CDR3 is 14 amino acids long. Germline-derived CDR1 and CDR2 are LNHDA and SQIVND (reference sequence). CDR3 residues: CASSPRRSGEKLFF. In DNA form, the CDR3 reads TGTGCCAGTAGCCCCCGCAGGTCAGGGGAAAAACTGTTTTTT.

The table lists this clone with a few counts. The chain has TRBV7-6 and TRBJ1-4, with D hard to call. Germline V gene data show CDR1 as SGHVS and CDR2 as FNYEAQ. The V end lost 2 bases, the J end lost 6 bases, and 7 bases lay between the germline ends. CDR3 length equals 13 residues. For the CDR3, the DNA is TGTGCCAGCAGCTTAATTGGGGATGAAAAACTGTTTTTT. It translates to CASSLIGDEKLFF.

The chain couples TRBV4-1 to TRBJ1-4; the match to TRBD1 covers 9 bases. From germline, CDR1 is MGHRA and CDR2 YSYEKL. The V and J ends lost 4 bases and 5 bases, in that order; junction bases with no gene match: 14. This CDR3 has 18 residues. The CDR3 sequence: CASSPYRDRERKNEKLFF. The DNA for the CDR3 is TGCGCCAGCAGCCCATACCGGGACAGGGAAAGGAAGAATGAAAAACTGTTTTTT.

V and J are TRBV27 and TRBJ2-4; TRBD1 aligns across 11 bases. J gave up 2 bases and V 10 bases, and 13 bases lay outside the gene matches. Looked up from germline, CDR1 is MNHEY and CDR2 is SMNVEV (reference sequence). This CDR3 comprises 17 residues. CDR3 coding DNA: TGTGCCACCATGAGGACAGGGGGCTTATTAACCAAAAACATTCAGTACTTC. Amino acid sequence: CATMRTGGLLTKNIQYF.

The rearrangement joins TRBV4-1 to TRBJ2-3; D remains ambiguous. The CDR3 has 14 amino acids. Germline V lookup: CDR1 MGHRA, CDR2 YSYEKL. The ends were cut back, 4 bases at V and 3 bases at J, with 11 bases in the middle. The chain's CDR3 is CASSRLPATDTQYF. DNA for the CDR3: TGCGCCAGCAGCCGTCTCCCAGCAACAGATACGCAGTATTTT.

This chain joins TRBV12-5 and TRBJ2-2; D is possibly TRBD1 (7 bases). The germline V and J ends were trimmed by 1 base and 5 bases, with 11 bases remaining between them. Per germline, CDR1 LGHNT and CDR2 FRNRAP. This CDR3 has 15 residues. In DNA, the CDR3 is TGTGCTAGTGGTTTGGCATCAGGGGGGACCGGGGAGCTGTTTTTT. This codes for CASGLASGGTGELFF.

The V call is TRBV5-1, the J call TRBJ1-1; TRBD1 agrees at 7 bases. Germline-derived CDR1 and CDR2 are SGHRS and YFSETQ. CDR3 size: 12 residues. V lost 0 bases, J lost 8 bases, and 1 base stayed unmatched. CDR3 coding DNA: TGCGCCAGCAGCTTGGGGGACAGAGAAGCTTTCTTT. As protein: CASSLGDREAFF.

The chain links TRBV29-1 to TRBJ2-3; D not resolved. Trimming shortened V by 4 bases and J by 2 bases, and 7 bases separated the two germline ends. Germline assignment: CDR1 SQVTM and CDR2 ANQGSEA. This CDR3 comprises 12 residues. The CDR3 region has the DNA TGCAGCGTTGGATCTCCCACAGATACGCAGTATTTT. Protein product: CSVGSPTDTQYF.

V and J are TRBV18 and TRBJ2-3; 9 positions match TRBD2. Per the germline V gene, CDR1 is KGHSH and CDR2 is LQKENI. Trimming removed 1 base from V and 4 bases from J; junction bases left unmatched: 6. This CDR3 has 16 residues. The CDR3 reads CASSPRGGGAPDTQYF. For the CDR3, the DNA is TGTGCCAGCTCACCACGCGGCGGGGGGGCCCCAGATACGCAGTATTTT.

The chain couples TRBV2 to TRBJ2-5; possibly TRBD2 for D (5 bases). CDR1 SNHLY and CDR2 FYNNEI come from the germline V gene. The V and J ends lost 11 bases and 0 bases respectively, with 16 bases between them. The CDR3 loop spans 14 amino acids. The CDR3: CAYTWRRHQETQYF. CDR3 sequence (DNA): TGTGCCTACACGTGGAGGAGACACCAAGAGACCCAGTACTTC.

The chain carries TRBV19 and TRBJ2-1; D ambiguous. The length of the CDR3 is 13 residues. Trimming removed 7 bases from V and 7 bases from J, with 14 bases in between. Germline CDR1 LNHDA, CDR2 SQIVND (reference sequence). As DNA, the CDR3 is TGTGCCAGTATATCGGCAGCACGGAATGAGCAGTTCTTC. Protein: CASISAARNEQFF.

The chain links TRBV29-1 to TRBJ1-1, with D uncertain. Germline V lookup: CDR1 SQVTM, CDR2 ANQGSEA. The V and J ends lost 4 bases and 0 bases respectively, with 6 bases between them. The CDR3 is made up of 12 amino acids. The CDR3 DNA sequence: TGCAGCGTTGGAAGTCTGAACACTGAAGCTTTCTTT. Its translation is CSVGSLNTEAFF.

This chain joins TRBV4-2 and TRBJ2-3, with 10 positions matching TRBD2. CDR3 length: 18 residues. CDR1 is LGHNA and CDR2 is YNFKEQ in the germline V gene. Trimming cost V 0 bases and J 1 base; bases outside gene matches: 7. As DNA, the CDR3 is TGTGCCAGCAGCCAAGATAGAATAGCGGGGGGCCGCACAGATACGCAGTATTTT. As protein: CASSQDRIAGGRTDTQYF.

This chain connects TRBV28 to TRBJ2-2; 7 nucleotides agree with TRBD1. V lost 7 bases to trimming and J lost 2 bases; unmatched junction nucleotides: 4. Germline V gene lookup returns CDR1 MDHEN and CDR2 SYDVKM. The CDR3 sequence is 14 residues long. The CDR3 region is CASTRDSNTGELFF. The DNA for the CDR3 is TGTGCCAGCACCCGGGACAGCAACACCGGGGAGCTGTTTTTT.